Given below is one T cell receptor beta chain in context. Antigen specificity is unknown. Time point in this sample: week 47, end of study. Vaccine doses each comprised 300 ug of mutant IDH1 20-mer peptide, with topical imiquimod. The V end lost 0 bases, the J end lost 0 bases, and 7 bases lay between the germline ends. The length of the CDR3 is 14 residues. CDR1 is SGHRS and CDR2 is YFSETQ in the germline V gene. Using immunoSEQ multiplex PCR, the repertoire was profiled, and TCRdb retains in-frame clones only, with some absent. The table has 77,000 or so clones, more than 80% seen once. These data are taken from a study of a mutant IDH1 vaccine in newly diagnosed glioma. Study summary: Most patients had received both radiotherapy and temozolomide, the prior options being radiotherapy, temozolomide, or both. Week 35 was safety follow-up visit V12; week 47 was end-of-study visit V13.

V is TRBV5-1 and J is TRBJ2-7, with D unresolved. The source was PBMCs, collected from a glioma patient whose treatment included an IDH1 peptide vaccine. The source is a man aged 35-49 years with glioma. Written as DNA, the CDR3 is TGCGCCAGCAGCTTGGGCCCAGACTCCTACGAGCAGTACTTC. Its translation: CASSLGPDSYEQYF.